This TCR beta chain was documented in a study of PD-1 blockade in classical Hodgkin lymphoma. General study findings and limits: Although disease activity or prior therapy may be involved, causes of the repertoire differences remain undefined. Newly diagnosed patients were said to have less baseline TCR diversity than healthy donors did.

This table comes from immunoSEQ multiplex PCR, and its TCRdb copy is limited to in-frame clones, with some not included. The table lists 45,000 or so clones, approximately 91% of them singletons, with roughly 5.3% in the top ten. About this clone: Antigen: not known. A junction end diverges from the germline sequence, so it may reflect a read error.

Time point described: newly diagnosed, previously untreated cHL patient sample. The CDR3 spans 17 residues. CDR1 is MDHEN and CDR2 is SYDVKM in the germline V gene. This TCR was sampled from a human donor with classical Hodgkin lymphoma. What was sequenced was peripheral blood mononuclear cells (PBMCs). This chain connects TRBV28 to TRBJ2-1; 13 nucleotides match TRBD2. DNA for the CDR3: TGTACCAGCAGTTTAGGACTAGCGGGAGAGCAAGACAATGAGCAGTTCTTC. Residues: CTSSLGLAGEQDNEQFF.